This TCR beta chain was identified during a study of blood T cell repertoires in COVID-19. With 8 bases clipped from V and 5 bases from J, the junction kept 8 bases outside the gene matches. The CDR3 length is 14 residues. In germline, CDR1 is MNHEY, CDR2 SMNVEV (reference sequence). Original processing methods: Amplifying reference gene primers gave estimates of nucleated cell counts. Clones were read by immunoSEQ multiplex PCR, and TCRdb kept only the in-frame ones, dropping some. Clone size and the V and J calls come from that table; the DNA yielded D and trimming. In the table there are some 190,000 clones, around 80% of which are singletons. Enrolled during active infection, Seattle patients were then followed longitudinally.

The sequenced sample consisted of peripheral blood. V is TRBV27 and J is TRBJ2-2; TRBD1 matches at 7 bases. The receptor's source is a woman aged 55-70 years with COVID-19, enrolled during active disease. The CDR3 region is CASHGQARTGELFF. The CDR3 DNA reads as TGTGCCAGCCACGGACAGGCCAGAACCGGGGAGCTGTTTTTT.